Below, 29 T cell receptor beta chains from the same sample are listed, as sequenced in a study of T cells in narcolepsy. The assay was immunoSEQ multiplex PCR, and TCRdb's table has in-frame clones only and misses some. In the table there are 25,000 to 35,000 clones, about 90% of which are singletons. The sequenced sample consisted of CD45RA- memory CD4+ T cells from PBMCs. These receptor sequences come from a human donor with narcolepsy.

A note on this clone: The sample contains more than one DNA sequence encoding this CDR3. The chain recombines TRBV7-2 with TRBJ1-3; no clear D gene. CDR3 length equals 13 residues. Germline assignment: CDR1 SGHTA and CDR2 FQGNSA. The V and J ends lost 4 bases and 1 base respectively, with 5 bases between them. Here the CDR3 reads CASSSRSGNTIYF. The CDR3 DNA reads as TGTGCCAGCAGCTCCCGTTCTGGAAACACCATATATTTT.

V and J are TRBV25-1 and TRBJ2-5; 11 nucleotides agree with TRBD2. This CDR3 has 17 amino acids. The V and J ends lost 8 bases and 3 bases, in that order; junction bases with no gene match: 14. Germline lookup yields CDR1 MGHDK and CDR2 SYGVNS. The CDR3 reads CASRLSPGLAAEETQYF. The CDR3 nucleotides are TGTGCCAGCCGCTTAAGTCCGGGACTAGCGGCAGAAGAGACCCAGTACTTC.

This clone has only one observation. The rearrangement uses TRBV5-1 and TRBJ2-7; TRBD2 aligns across 7 bases. V lost 1 base to trimming and J lost 6 bases; unmatched junction nucleotides: 7. Germline values: CDR1 SGHRS, CDR2 YFSETQ. The CDR3 is 14 amino acids. The CDR3 loop reads CASSLSLGGGEQYF. In DNA form, the CDR3 reads TGCGCCAGCAGCTTGTCCCTGGGGGGGGGCGAGCAGTACTTC.

The V gene is TRBV7-9, the J gene TRBJ2-3; D unresolved. Germline V CDR1 and CDR2: SEHNR, FQNEAQ (reference sequence). Trimming removed 2 bases at V and 6 bases at J, with 9 bases between. The CDR3 runs to 13 residues. The CDR3 nucleotides are TGTGCCAGCAGCTTAATCCTAGGTGATACGCAGTATTTT. It codes for CASSLILGDTQYF.

The genes are TRBV12-5 and TRBJ2-1; possibly TRBD2 for D (5 bases). CDR1 and CDR2 from the germline V gene are LGHNT and FRNRAP. The ends were cut back, 10 bases at V and 7 bases at J, with 17 bases in the middle. The CDR3 is made up of 13 amino acids. The CDR3, as DNA: TGTGCTACCGGACGCGGGCCCGGGAATGAGCAGTTCTTC. Translation: CATGRGPGNEQFF.

The chain has TRBV6-1 and TRBJ1-2; 7 bases align to TRBD1. With V trimmed by 6 bases and J by 2 bases, 6 bases remained unmatched. The CDR3 is 14 amino acids. Germline V gene lookup returns CDR1 MNHNS and CDR2 SASEGT. The CDR3 sequence: CASSPTTGNYGYTF. CDR3 bases: TGTGCCAGCAGCCCCACGACAGGGAACTATGGCTACACCTTC.

J is TRBJ2-1 and V is TRBV6-1; 7 bases agree with TRBD1. Germline-derived CDR1 and CDR2 are MNHNS and SASEGT. J gave up 3 bases and V 5 bases, and 1 base lay outside the gene matches. CDR3 length: 13 residues. The DNA for the CDR3 is TGTGCCAGCAGTAACAGGGGCTACAATGAGCAGTTCTTC. This translates into CASSNRGYNEQFF.

The chain recombines TRBV30 with TRBJ2-1, with 11 nucleotides matching TRBD2. The CDR3 consists of 15 residues. After removal of 2 bases from V and 3 bases from J, the junction contained 3 bases not matched to a gene. Germline-derived CDR1 and CDR2 are GTSNPN and SVGIG (reference sequence). CDR3 sequence reads: CAWSLAGGLYNEQFF. The CDR3 coding sequence is TGTGCCTGGAGTCTAGCGGGGGGCCTCTACAATGAGCAGTTCTTC.

The V call is TRBV11-2, the J call TRBJ1-6, with a possible D match to TRBD1 (5 bases). The CDR3 covers 16 residues. The V and J ends lost 2 bases and 7 bases respectively, with 15 bases between them. Germline CDR1 SGHAT, CDR2 FQNNGV. The CDR3 DNA follows: TGTGCCAGCAGCTTAATGGGAACCCAGGGAAATTCACCCCTCCACTTT. Protein product: CASSLMGTQGNSPLHF.

The genes are TRBV27 and TRBJ1-1, with 7 bases matching TRBD1. Looked up from germline, CDR1 is MNHEY and CDR2 is SMNVEV (reference sequence). The CDR3 loop spans 15 amino acids. Losses at the gene ends were 4 bases for V and 0 bases for J; bases not matched to a gene: 5. The chain's CDR3 is CASSSGQTLNTEAFF. The DNA for the CDR3 is TGTGCCAGCAGTTCGGGACAGACCTTGAACACTGAAGCTTTCTTT.

The chain combines TRBV10-3 with TRBJ2-7; 9 bases match TRBD1. The V gene end was trimmed by 10 bases and the J gene end by 0 bases; junction bases not matched to a gene: 10. This CDR3 comprises 15 residues. Germline V CDR1 and CDR2: ENHRY, SYGVKD. CDR3 sequence (DNA): TGTGCCACCGACCCGGGGACAGGGAGCTCCTACGAGCAGTACTTC. As protein: CATDPGTGSSYEQYF.

This rearrangement joins TRBV27 to TRBJ2-7, with 11 bases fitting TRBD2. This CDR3 has 15 amino acids. Trimming took 5 bases from V and 2 from J; bases not matched to a gene: 5. Looked up from germline, CDR1 is MNHEY and CDR2 is SMNVEV (reference sequence). The CDR3 nucleotides are TGTGCCAGCAGTCTAGGGACTAGCGGAGCCTACGAGCAGTACTTC. Translating gives CASSLGTSGAYEQYF.

The V and J genes are TRBV11-2 and TRBJ1-4; D perhaps matches TRBD1 (5 bases). Germline-derived CDR1 and CDR2 are SGHAT and FQNNGV. The V end was cut by 6 bases, the J end by 7 bases, with 15 bases between. This CDR3 contains 14 residues. The CDR3 DNA is TGTGCCAGCAGTAACCTCCGGGGCCGTGAAAAACTGTTTTTT. Translating it yields CASSNLRGREKLFF.

The chain has TRBV5-6 and TRBJ1-3; D not certain. The germline V gene has CDR1 SGHDT and CDR2 YYEEEE. The V end lost 4 bases, the J end lost 4 bases, and 9 bases lay between the germline ends. This CDR3 spans 13 amino acids. The CDR3 bases are TGTGCCAGCAGCCCCGAGGTGGGAAACACCATATATTTT. This translates into CASSPEVGNTIYF.

The rearrangement joins TRBV6-5 to TRBJ2-2; D is undetermined. Per germline, CDR1 MNHEY and CDR2 SVGAGI. The length of the CDR3 is 13 residues. The V end was cut by 6 bases, the J end by 4 bases, with 9 bases between. Here the CDR3 reads CASRDRPTGELFF. CDR3 DNA: TGTGCCAGCAGGGACCGCCCCACCGGGGAGCTGTTTTTT.

The J gene is TRBJ2-1, the V gene TRBV29-1; 8 positions agree with TRBD2. This CDR3 is 14 amino acids long. Germline trimming cut 3 bases from V and 5 bases from J; bases unmatched to any gene: 6. Per the germline V gene, CDR1 is SQVTM and CDR2 is ANQGSEA. The CDR3 DNA reads as TGCAGCGTTGACCCACTAGCGGCGGACAATGAGCAGTTCTTC. Residues: CSVDPLAADNEQFF.

Here the CDR3 reads CASSYSGTGRHGYTF. The DNA for the CDR3 is TGTGCCAGCAGTTACTCGGGGACAGGGAGGCATGGCTACACCTTC. The chain carries TRBV6-5 and TRBJ1-2; 9 bases are shared with TRBD1. Germline values: CDR1 MNHEY, CDR2 SVGAGI. This CDR3 has 15 amino acids. V was pared by 0 bases and J by 6 bases, with 5 bases of the junction left unmatched.

J is TRBJ2-7 and V is TRBV5-1; possibly TRBD1 for D (5 bases). V was clipped by 0 bases and J by 5 bases, with 12 bases between them. The CDR3 spans 14 residues. Per germline, CDR1 SGHRS and CDR2 YFSETQ. The CDR3 region is CASSLGTKLNEQYF. The CDR3 DNA sequence: TGCGCCAGCAGCTTGGGGACAAAACTAAACGAGCAGTACTTC.

The rearrangement links TRBV20-1 to TRBJ1-1, with 7 positions matching TRBD1. V lost 1 base, J lost 10 bases, and 3 bases stayed unmatched. This CDR3 contains 11 residues. In germline, CDR1 is DFQATT, CDR2 SNEGSKA (reference sequence). The CDR3 region is CSARAGGPAFF. The CDR3 nucleotides read TGCAGTGCTAGAGCAGGGGGTCCAGCTTTCTTT.

This clone was recorded a few times. This chain joins TRBV28 and TRBJ2-1, with 11 nucleotides matching TRBD2. In germline, CDR1 is MDHEN, CDR2 SYDVKM. J was trimmed by 7 bases and V by 5 bases; bases with no gene match: 7. The CDR3 covers 15 residues. DNA of the CDR3: TGTGCCAGCAGTCTTACTAGCGGGAGAACGAATGAGCAGTTCTTC. Protein sequence: CASSLTSGRTNEQFF.

The chain uses TRBV2 and TRBJ2-5; a possible D gene is TRBD2 (5 bases). This CDR3 is 17 amino acids long. The germline gives CDR1 SNHLY, CDR2 FYNNEI. The V end lost 6 bases, the J end lost 5 bases, and 25 bases lay between the germline ends. Here the CDR3 DNA reads TGTGCCAGCAGCCTTTTTACGTTCACTACCTCGGGGGAGACCCAGTACTTC. It codes for CASSLFTFTTSGETQYF.

The gene calls are TRBV18 and TRBJ1-1, with D unclear. V lost 2 bases, J lost 0 bases, and 7 bases lay in between. Germline CDR1 and CDR2: KGHSH and LQKENI. This CDR3 has 14 residues. In DNA, the CDR3 is TGTGCCAGCTCACCAGCCAGTATGAACACTGAAGCTTTCTTT. Amino acid sequence: CASSPASMNTEAFF.

The sample holds one count of this clone. J is TRBJ2-1 and V is TRBV21-1; TRBD1 was called by the table and not checked on the DNA. TRBV21-1 is a known pseudogene. This CDR3 spans 15 amino acids. The CDR3 region has the DNA TGTGCCAGCAGCCTGAGGGACAGGGGTTACAATGAGCAGTTCTTC. Protein: CASSLRDRGYNEQFF.

This clone was seen once. The chain combines TRBV4-1 with TRBJ2-4; 9 bases align to TRBD2. There are 17 residues in the CDR3. CDR1 and CDR2 from the germline V gene are MGHRA and YSYEKL. V was clipped by 4 bases and J by 7 bases; unmatched bases: 14. CDR3 protein: CASSPLGTAGGGNIQYF. CDR3 DNA sequence: TGCGCCAGCAGCCCGTTGGGCACAGCGGGGGGTGGGAACATTCAGTACTTC.

V and J are TRBV7-9 and TRBJ1-3; the match to TRBD1 covers 7 bases. Germline V gene lookup returns CDR1 SEHNR and CDR2 FQNEAQ (reference sequence). J gave up 2 bases and V 5 bases, and 3 bases lay outside the gene matches. The CDR3 is made up of 14 amino acids. The CDR3 DNA sequence: TGTGCCAGCAGCCTAACAGGGGCTGGAAACACCATATATTTT. Encoded protein: CASSLTGAGNTIYF.

J is TRBJ1-1 and V is TRBV4-2; D possibly corresponds to TRBD1 (5 bases). The CDR3 runs 18 residues. CDR1 LGHNA and CDR2 YNFKEQ come from the germline V gene. V was trimmed by 2 bases and J by 0 bases, leaving 19 bases between them. The DNA for the CDR3 is TGTGCCAGCAGCCAACGACCTCTATCCGGGACGGTGAACACTGAAGCTTTCTTT. It translates to CASSQRPLSGTVNTEAFF.

The V call is TRBV11-2, the J call TRBJ1-1; D ambiguous. The germline gives CDR1 SGHAT, CDR2 FQNNGV. The CDR3 is 14 amino acids. Trimming shortened V by 3 bases and J by 4 bases, and 12 bases separated the two germline ends. CDR3 coding DNA: TGTGCCAGCAGCTTTCGGGGTCGCGGCACTGAAGCTTTCTTT. As protein: CASSFRGRGTEAFF.

The V gene is TRBV10-2, the J gene TRBJ1-4; tentative D call: TRBD1 (5 bases). This CDR3 comprises 13 residues. The germline V gene encodes CDR1 WSHSY and CDR2 SAAADI. The germline V and J ends were trimmed by 6 bases and 6 bases, with 11 bases remaining between them. As DNA, the CDR3 is TGCGCCAGCAGGAAGGCGGGGGATGAAAAACTGTTTTTT. Amino acid sequence: CASRKAGDEKLFF.

The rearrangement joins TRBV5-6 to TRBJ1-1, with 7 bases lining up with TRBD1. V lost 0 bases, J lost 3 bases, and 8 bases stayed unmatched. The CDR3 has 16 residues. The germline gives CDR1 SGHDT, CDR2 YYEEEE. CDR3 DNA: TGTGCCAGCAGCTTGGTCGCTACAGGGGCGCACACTGAAGCTTTCTTT. Encoded protein: CASSLVATGAHTEAFF.